The rows below give T cell receptor beta chains drawn from one sample of a study of CD8 T cells in ankylosing spondylitis. MiXCR was run by TCRdb on the 5' RACE reads, yielding one entry per CDR3 protein. Here the sample spans fewer than 200,000 distinct CDR3 sequences, 15% to 20% being singletons. The sample comprised blood, either unsorted or a sorted T cell fraction (not recorded which). The source is a male donor under 30 with ankylosing spondylitis or in good health (not recorded which). CDR3s include the opening cysteine and the closing phenylalanine or tryptophan. D genes are given only for firm matches. Size is omitted from some rows. Given values are once, few, many or a class for expanded clones.

v_call	clone_size	d_call	j_call	cdr3_aa	cdr3_nt
TRBV29-1	NA	NA	TRBJ2-3	CSVEARTSTDTQYF	TGCAGCGTTGAGGCGAGGACGAGCACAGATACGCAGTATTTT
TRBV24-1	many	TRBD1	TRBJ2-3	CATSDRGQGMTQYF	TGTGCCACCAGTGACCGAGGACAGGGTATGACGCAGTATTTT
TRBV29-1	few	TRBD1	TRBJ2-7	CSVEGTGRYEQYF	TGCAGCGTTGAAGGGACAGGGCGATACGAGCAGTACTTC
TRBV10-3	many	NA	TRBJ1-1	CAIRNSDGTEAFF	TGTGCCATCAGGAACTCCGACGGCACTGAAGCTTTCTTT
TRBV5-1	many	NA	TRBJ1-2	CASSSLQGNGYTF	TGCGCCAGCAGCTCACTACAGGGTAATGGCTACACCTTC
TRBV24-1	NA	NA	TRBJ2-1	CATSDLLVGNEQFF	TGTGCCACCAGTGACCTTCTAGTGGGCAATGAGCAGTTCTTC
TRBV6-1	few	NA	TRBJ2-1	CASILGHGSYNEQFF	TGTGCCAGCATACTAGGCCACGGCTCCTACAATGAGCAGTTCTTC
TRBV12-3/TRBV12-4	many	NA	TRBJ1-3	CASSLGVGNTIYF	TGTGCCAGCAGTTTAGGTGTGGGAAACACCATATATTTT
TRBV28	many	TRBD2	TRBJ2-5	CASSSRGGQETQYF	TGTGCCAGCAGTTCCCGCGGGGGCCAAGAGACCCAGTACTTC
TRBV3-1	many	NA	TRBJ2-3	CASSQALGDTQYF	TGTGCCAGCAGCCAAGCGCTGGGAGATACGCAGTATTTT
TRBV2	NA	NA	TRBJ2-3	CASGKGTLGDTQYF	TGTGCCAGCGGTAAAGGGACTCTGGGAGATACGCAGTATTTT
TRBV7-9	NA	NA	TRBJ2-3	CASSPPIANGDTQYF	TGTGCCAGCAGCCCCCCCATCGCCAATGGAGATACGCAGTATTTT
TRBV9	many	TRBD2	TRBJ2-1	CASSVVAGVYNEQFF	TGTGCCAGCAGCGTTGTAGCGGGAGTTTACAATGAGCAGTTCTTC
TRBV5-1	many	NA	TRBJ2-2	CASTGGSTSAGELFF	TGCGCCAGCACCGGTGGTAGCACCTCCGCCGGGGAGCTGTTTTTT
TRBV12-3/TRBV12-4	many	NA	TRBJ1-6	CASSLFLGSPLHF	TGTGCCAGCAGTTTATTCCTTGGTTCACCCCTCCACTTT
TRBV11-3	many	TRBD2	TRBJ2-3	CASSFLAGGPSTDTQYF	TGTGCCAGCAGCTTCTTAGCGGGAGGGCCGAGCACAGATACGCAGTATTTT
TRBV4-1	NA	NA	TRBJ2-1	CASSQIQRATYNEQFF	TGCGCCAGCAGCCAGATTCAGCGGGCAACCTACAATGAGCAGTTCTTC
TRBV29-1	many	TRBD2	TRBJ2-1	CSVEDLLAGLDEQFF	TGCAGCGTTGAAGATCTTCTAGCGGGATTGGATGAGCAGTTCTTC
TRBV20-1	NA	NA	TRBJ2-3	CSAKSRDLPDTQYF	TGCAGTGCCAAGAGCCGGGACTTACCAGATACGCAGTATTTT
TRBV29-1	NA	TRBD2	TRBJ2-1	CSVDASGISEQFF	TGCAGCGTTGATGCTAGCGGGATCAGTGAGCAGTTCTTC
TRBV7-8	many	NA	TRBJ2-6	CASSPHQRANVLTF	TGTGCCAGCAGCCCACATCAAAGGGCCAACGTCCTGACTTTC
TRBV7-2	once	TRBD1	TRBJ2-1	CASSAPGQGHNEQFF	TGTGCCAGCAGCGCTCCGGGACAGGGACACAATGAGCAGTTCTTC
TRBV27	few	NA	TRBJ2-3	CASSLSHRVDTQYF	TGTGCCAGCAGTTTATCCCACAGGGTAGATACGCAGTATTTT
TRBV20-1	few	TRBD2	TRBJ2-2	CSARDRSGRNTGELFF	TGCAGTGCTAGAGATCGGAGCGGGAGAAACACCGGGGAGCTGTTTTTT
TRBV6-5	NA	TRBD2	TRBJ2-1	CASRRWALAGDNEQFF	TGTGCCAGCAGACGATGGGCACTAGCGGGAGACAATGAGCAGTTCTTC
TRBV5-1	NA	NA	TRBJ1-2	CASSFEGSGYTF	TGCGCCAGCAGCTTCGAGGGATCTGGCTACACCTTC
TRBV29-1	NA	TRBD2	TRBJ2-7	CSAGPRLAGASEQYF	TGCAGCGCTGGCCCCAGACTAGCGGGAGCTAGCGAGCAGTACTTC
TRBV14	many	TRBD1	TRBJ2-1	CASSQTRDRGYNEQFF	TGTGCCAGCAGCCAGACCCGGGACAGGGGTTACAATGAGCAGTTCTTC
TRBV6-2/TRBV6-3	NA	TRBD2	TRBJ2-1	CASSRGLARYNEQFF	TGTGCCAGCAGCCGCGGACTAGCGCGATACAATGAGCAGTTCTTC
TRBV25-1	NA	TRBD2	TRBJ2-3	CASSPRSGSGNTDTQYF	TGTGCCAGCAGCCCACGATCGGGTAGCGGGAACACAGATACGCAGTATTTT
TRBV12-3/TRBV12-4	many	NA	TRBJ1-3	CASSDRSYSGNTIYF	TGTGCCAGCAGCGACCGGTCCTACTCTGGAAACACCATATATTTT
TRBV20-1	NA	NA	TRBJ2-1	CSAGRTDHEQFF	TGCAGTGCCGGACGGACTGACCATGAGCAGTTCTTC
TRBV21-1	NA	NA	TRBJ2-1	CASSKAARGRNEQFF	TGTGCCAGCAGCAAAGCTGCCAGGGGGAGGAATGAGCAGTTCTTC
TRBV12-3/TRBV12-4	NA	NA	TRBJ2-1	CASSSARNDNEQFF	TGTGCCAGCAGCTCGGCGCGGAACGACAATGAGCAGTTCTTC
TRBV24-1	many	NA	TRBJ1-1	CATSDLRSPGEAFF	TGTGCCACCAGTGATTTGCGGTCTCCTGGAGAAGCTTTCTTT
TRBV24-1	NA	TRBD2	TRBJ2-1	CATSDESGTSGKNEQFF	TGTGCCACCAGTGATGAATCCGGGACTAGCGGTAAAAATGAGCAGTTCTTC
TRBV18	many	NA	TRBJ2-3	CASSPGSEFTDTQYF	TGTGCCAGCTCCCCTGGCAGCGAGTTCACAGATACGCAGTATTTT
TRBV9	many	NA	TRBJ1-5	CASSPHPDSLPLTQPQHF	TGTGCCAGCAGCCCTCACCCGGACAGTTTGCCCCTCACCCAGCCCCAGCATTTT
TRBV12-3/TRBV12-4	few	NA	TRBJ2-5	CASSRKATQYF	TGTGCCAGCAGTCGCAAAGCGACCCAGTACTTC
TRBV3-1	many	NA	TRBJ1-1	CASSRTLNTEAFF	TGTGCCAGCAGCCGGACCTTGAACACTGAAGCTTTCTTT
TRBV12-3/TRBV12-4	NA	TRBD1	TRBJ2-1	CASSLTGVHEQFF	TGTGCCAGCAGTCTGACAGGGGTCCATGAGCAGTTCTTC